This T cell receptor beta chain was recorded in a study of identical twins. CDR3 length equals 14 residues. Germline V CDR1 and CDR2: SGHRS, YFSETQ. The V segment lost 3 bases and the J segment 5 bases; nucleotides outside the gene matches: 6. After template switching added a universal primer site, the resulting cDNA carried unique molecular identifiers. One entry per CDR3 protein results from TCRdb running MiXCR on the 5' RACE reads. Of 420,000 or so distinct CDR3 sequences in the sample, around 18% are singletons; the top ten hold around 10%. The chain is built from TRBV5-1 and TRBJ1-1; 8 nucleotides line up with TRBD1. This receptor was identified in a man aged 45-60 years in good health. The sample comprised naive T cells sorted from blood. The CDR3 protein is CASSSDRVGTEAFF. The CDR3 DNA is TGCGCCAGCAGCTCGGACAGGGTTGGGACTGAAGCTTTCTTT.